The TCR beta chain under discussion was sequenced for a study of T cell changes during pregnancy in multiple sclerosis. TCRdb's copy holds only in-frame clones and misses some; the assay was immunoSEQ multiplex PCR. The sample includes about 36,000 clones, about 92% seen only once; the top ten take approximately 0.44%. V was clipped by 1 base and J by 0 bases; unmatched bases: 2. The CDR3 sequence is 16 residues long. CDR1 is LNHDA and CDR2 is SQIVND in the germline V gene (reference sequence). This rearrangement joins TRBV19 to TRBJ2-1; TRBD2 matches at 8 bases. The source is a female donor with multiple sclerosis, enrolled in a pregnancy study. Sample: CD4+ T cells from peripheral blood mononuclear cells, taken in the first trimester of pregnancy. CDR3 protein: CASSIGGTSSYNEQFF. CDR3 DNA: TGTGCCAGTAGTATAGGCGGGACTAGCTCCTACAATGAGCAGTTCTTC.